The 32 T cell receptor beta chains given below trace back to one sample, sequenced in a study of blood T cell repertoires in COVID-19. The protocol was immunoSEQ multiplex PCR, while the TCRdb copy is restricted to in-frame clones and leaves out a portion. This sample has about 73,000 clones; around 83% occur once, and the top ten carry about 5%. Sequenced: peripheral blood. Receptors originate from a man aged 45 to 65 with active COVID-19.

In its sample, this clone was seen a few times. This sequence joins TRBV15 and TRBJ2-1; 7 nucleotides agree with TRBD2. Per germline, CDR1 LNHNV and CDR2 YYDKDF (reference sequence). V was clipped by 8 bases and J by 6 bases; unmatched bases: 10. This CDR3 comprises 14 residues. CDR3 region: CATGAGLKTNEQFF. CDR3 sequence (DNA): TGTGCCACCGGAGCGGGGCTGAAAACCAATGAGCAGTTCTTC. The whole variable domain, filled in from reference TRBV15 and TRBJ2-1, reads DAMVIQNPRYQVTQFGKPVTLSCSQTLNHNVMYWYQQKSSQAPKLLFHYYDKDFNNEADTPDNFQSRRPNTSFCFLDIRSPGLGDTAMYLCATGAGLKTNEQFFGPGTRLTVL.

This rearrangement joins TRBV19 to TRBJ1-2; 10 positions agree with TRBD1. The CDR3 is made up of 16 amino acids. Germline CDR1 and CDR2: LNHDA and SQIVND (reference sequence). Unmatched junction bases numbered 17, after V lost 7 bases and J lost 9 bases. CDR3 sequence reads: CASTFWTGGSEVSYTF. DNA for the CDR3: TGTGCCAGTACCTTCTGGACAGGGGGATCCGAAGTCAGCTACACCTTC.

This chain uses TRBV7-8 with TRBJ2-3, with TRBD2 identical over 8 bases. The J segment lost 1 base and the V segment lost 1 base, leaving 10 bases of the junction unmatched. Germline V gives CDR1 SGHVS, CDR2 FQNEAQ. The length of the CDR3 is 18 residues. In nucleotides, the CDR3 is TGTGCCAGCAGCTTAGTTTACGGGGGGGAGGGCGGCACAGATACGCAGTATTTT. Amino acid sequence: CASSLVYGGEGGTDTQYF. Full variable domain (remainder filled in from reference TRBV7-8 and TRBJ2-3): GAGVSQSPRYKVAKRGQDVALRCDPISGHVSLFWYQQALGQGPEFLTYFQNEAQLDKSGLPSDRFFAERPEGSVSTLKIQRTQQEDSAVYLCASSLVYGGEGGTDTQYFGPGTRLTVL.

The rearrangement links TRBV7-2 to TRBJ1-1, with D possibly TRBD1 on 6 matching bases. This CDR3 has 15 residues. Between the trimmed V and J ends, which lost 5 bases and 4 bases, there was a span of 17 bases. Germline values: CDR1 SGHTA, CDR2 FQGNSA. CDR3 residues: CASSPPGGGGTEAFF. The CDR3 bases are TGTGCCAGCAGCCCCCCTGGGGGAGGGGGCACTGAAGCTTTCTTT.

This rearrangement joins TRBV5-1 to TRBJ1-2; 9 bases match TRBD1. V lost 8 bases to trimming and J lost 6 bases; unmatched junction nucleotides: 8. This CDR3 has 13 amino acids. Germline CDR1 reads SGHRS; CDR2 reads YFSETQ. The CDR3 loop reads CASSTGGSDGYTF. The CDR3 nucleotides read TGCGCCAGTTCCACAGGGGGCTCGGATGGCTACACCTTC.

This chain connects TRBV7-2 to TRBJ2-5; 10 bases are a match to TRBD2. With 5 bases clipped from V and 2 bases from J, the junction kept 11 bases outside the gene matches. The CDR3 extends over 17 amino acids. Germline CDR1 is SGHTA and CDR2 is FQGNSA. This CDR3 is CASSDPRLAGLQETQYF. The CDR3 DNA is TGTGCCAGCAGCGACCCCCGACTAGCGGGTCTACAAGAGACCCAGTACTTC.

The chain couples TRBV28 to TRBJ2-6, with D hard to call. Looked up from germline, CDR1 is MDHEN and CDR2 is SYDVKM. The CDR3 is made up of 16 amino acids. V shed 1 base and J shed 1 base, with 8 bases lying between them. The CDR3: CASSLFRGSGANVLTF. DNA of the CDR3: TGTGCCAGCAGTTTATTTAGAGGATCTGGGGCCAACGTCCTGACTTTC.

This chain joins TRBV30 and TRBJ2-7; 13 bases agree with TRBD2. V lost 2 bases, J lost 5 bases, and 6 bases stayed unmatched. Germline lookup yields CDR1 GTSNPN and CDR2 SVGIG (reference sequence). The CDR3 is 15 residues long. DNA of the CDR3: TGTGCCTGGAGTCCCCGACTAGCGGGAGGCCACGAGCAGTACTTC. Protein product: CAWSPRLAGGHEQYF.

The CDR3 bases are TGCGCCAGCCGGATAGGACAGCTGGGCTACACCTTC. The encoded protein is CASRIGQLGYTF. The V call is TRBV5-1, the J call TRBJ1-2; D is possibly TRBD1 (6 bases). Looked up from germline, CDR1 is SGHRS and CDR2 is YFSETQ. V gave up 7 bases and J gave up 8 bases, with 15 bases separating them. CDR3 length: 12 amino acids.

This clone was observed a few times. V gene TRBV3-1 (or the pseudogene TRBV3-2) combines with J gene TRBJ2-7; 11 positions match TRBD1. V lost 1 base to trimming and J lost 2 bases; unmatched junction nucleotides: 4. Per germline, CDR1 LGHDT and CDR2 YNNKEL (reference sequence). The CDR3 contains 16 residues. DNA of the CDR3: TGTGCCAGCAGCCAAGTTATGGGACAGGGGGCCTACGAGCAGTACTTC. It encodes CASSQVMGQGAYEQYF.

This clone was counted once. The chain has TRBV6-2 or TRBV6-3 and TRBJ1-5; D call uncertain. The CDR3 covers 12 residues. V gave up 0 bases and J gave up 8 bases, with 5 bases separating them. Germline V lookup: CDR1 MNHEY, CDR2 SVGEGT. CDR3: CASSYSAKPQHF. The CDR3, as DNA: TGTGCCAGCAGTTACTCGGCCAAGCCCCAGCATTTT.

This clone was detected only once. The chain uses TRBV2 and TRBJ1-2, with a weak D call TRBD1 (5 bases). With 8 bases removed from V and 7 bases from J, the gap between germline ends came to 11 bases. The CDR3 loop spans 11 amino acids. Looked up from germline, CDR1 is SNHLY and CDR2 is FYNNEI. Here the CDR3 reads CASHPGFGYTF. The CDR3 nucleotides are TGTGCCAGCCATCCAGGGTTTGGCTACACCTTC.

This clone was counted once. The rearrangement uses TRBV7-9 and TRBJ1-4, with 9 nucleotides matching TRBD1. The trim removed 4 bases at V and 7 bases at J, leaving 10 bases unmatched. The CDR3 contains 16 residues. Germline CDR1 reads SEHNR; CDR2 reads FQNEAQ (reference sequence). The CDR3 DNA follows: TGTGCCAGCAGCTCCCTGACAGGGGGACGGGTTGAAAAACTGTTTTTT. This translates into CASSSLTGGRVEKLFF.

The chain employs TRBV28 and TRBJ1-4; 9 nucleotides align to TRBD1. Germline CDR1 MDHEN, CDR2 SYDVKM. This CDR3 spans 15 amino acids. Losses at the gene ends were 2 bases for V and 8 bases for J; bases not matched to a gene: 6. Here the CDR3 reads CASSLRTGVNEKLFF. The CDR3 DNA follows: TGTGCCAGCAGTTTACGGACAGGGGTAAACGAAAAACTGTTTTTT.

The rearrangement joins TRBV6-6 to TRBJ1-2, with 7 bases identical to TRBD1. Germline loops: CDR1 MNHNY, CDR2 SVGAGI (reference sequence). V dropped 0 bases and J dropped 2; count of bases not matched to a gene: 3. The CDR3 is 15 amino acids. The CDR3 loop reads CASSYSPTGNYGYTF. The DNA for the CDR3 is TGTGCCAGCAGTTACTCCCCGACAGGGAACTATGGCTACACCTTC.

V is TRBV4-1 and J is TRBJ1-1; D is ambiguous. Trimming took off 0 bases at V and 2 bases at J, with 28 bases between the two ends. This CDR3 has 21 amino acids. Germline V gene lookup returns CDR1 MGHRA and CDR2 YSYEKL. Here the CDR3 reads CASSQELSSPTAHSLNTEAFF. CDR3 coding DNA: TGCGCCAGCAGCCAAGAACTTTCGTCCCCCACAGCACATTCTCTTAACACTGAAGCTTTCTTT.

The chain combines TRBV6-2 or TRBV6-3 with TRBJ2-5, with a tentative D call TRBD2 (5 bases). V was trimmed by 0 bases and J by 12 bases, leaving 11 bases between them. Germline V gene lookup returns CDR1 MNHEY and CDR2 SVGEGT. The CDR3 extends over 12 amino acids. The CDR3 DNA is TGTGCCAGCAGTTACTCTAACGAACTAGAGTACTTC. It translates to CASSYSNELEYF.

This chain's CDR3 is CASSLSTFQETQYF. The DNA of the CDR3 is TGTGCCAGCAGCTTAAGTACATTCCAAGAGACCCAGTACTTC. The chain joins TRBV7-9 to TRBJ2-5; unclear D gene. Germline-derived CDR1 and CDR2 are SEHNR and FQNEAQ (reference sequence). The CDR3 totals 14 residues. Trimming stripped 2 bases from V and 1 base from J, with 8 bases between.

This sequence joins TRBV6-5 and TRBJ2-3; no reliable D call. CDR3 size: 12 residues. Trimming shortened V by 6 bases and J by 5 bases, and 9 bases separated the two germline ends. CDR1 and CDR2 from the germline V gene are MNHEY and SVGAGI. CDR3 sequence reads: CASSPQKDTQYF. The CDR3 DNA reads TGTGCCAGCAGCCCCCAGAAAGATACGCAGTATTTT.

The genes are TRBV11-3 and TRBJ2-7, with D maybe TRBD2 (5 bases). Per germline, CDR1 SGHNT and CDR2 YENEEA. The CDR3 is 13 amino acids. With 1 base removed from V and 7 bases from J, the gap between germline ends came to 11 bases. Here the CDR3 reads CASSLGVAGEQYF. As DNA, the CDR3 is TGTGCCAGCAGCTTAGGCGTGGCGGGTGAGCAGTACTTC.

The V and J genes are TRBV19 and TRBJ2-2; 9 nucleotides align to TRBD1. Trimming at V came to 3 bases and at J to 8 bases, leaving 7 bases not matched to a gene. The CDR3 has 15 amino acids. Germline V gene data show CDR1 as LNHDA and CDR2 as SQIVND (reference sequence). The CDR3 sequence: CASSIGGQGRGELFF. CDR3 nucleotides: TGTGCCAGTAGTATTGGGGGACAGGGAAGAGGGGAGCTGTTTTTT.

The chain couples TRBV14 to TRBJ2-5, with a possible D match to TRBD1 (6 bases). Germline loops: CDR1 SGHDN, CDR2 FVKESK. Trimming cost V 2 bases and J 5 bases, with 24 bases left between them. The CDR3 covers 18 residues. Written as DNA, the CDR3 is TGTGCCAGCAGCCAAACCAAAACCGGACGCAGGGGATGGGAGACCCAGTACTTC. It is translated as CASSQTKTGRRGWETQYF.

This sequence joins TRBV9 and TRBJ1-6; D remains unclear. Trimming cost V 0 bases and J 7 bases, with 5 bases left between them. There are 13 residues in the CDR3. From germline, CDR1 is SGDLS and CDR2 YYNGEE. The CDR3 region has the DNA TGTGCCAGCAGCGTAGAACAGAATTCACCCCTCCACTTT. Amino acids: CASSVEQNSPLHF.

The J gene is TRBJ1-4, the V gene TRBV5-6; D gene ambiguous. Germline V gives CDR1 SGHDT, CDR2 YYEEEE. The V and J ends lost 4 bases and 0 bases respectively, with 10 bases between them. This CDR3 contains 15 residues. The chain's CDR3 is CASSPVSATNEKLFF. The CDR3 region has the DNA TGTGCCAGCAGCCCTGTGTCCGCAACTAATGAAAAACTGTTTTTT.

The count of this clone is one. V usage is TRBV18 and J usage is TRBJ1-2; 8 bases fit TRBD1. CDR3 size: 14 residues. The germline CDR1 and CDR2 sequences are KGHSH and LQKENI. J gave up 3 bases and V 3 bases, and 3 bases lay outside the gene matches. CDR3 in DNA: TGTGCCAGCTCACCGGGACAGGATGACTATGGCTACACCTTC. It specifies CASSPGQDDYGYTF.

V gene TRBV12-5 combines with J gene TRBJ2-2; TRBD2 is a possible D gene (5 bases). This CDR3 is 16 amino acids long. CDR1 and CDR2 from the germline V gene are LGHNT and FRNRAP. Trimming removed 0 bases at V and 2 bases at J, with 10 bases between. CDR3 DNA sequence: TGTGCTAGTGGTTTGGTACTAGGCAGAAACACCGGGGAGCTGTTTTTT. It yields the protein CASGLVLGRNTGELFF.

This clone was recorded only once. This rearrangement joins TRBV18 to TRBJ2-3; D possibly corresponds to TRBD1 (5 bases). V lost 1 base and J lost 0, with 8 bases in between. Germline V gene sequence: CDR1 KGHSH, CDR2 LQKENI. CDR3 length: 15 residues. CDR3 DNA: TGTGCCAGCTCACCACAGGGGCCTAGCACAGATACGCAGTATTTT. Translation: CASSPQGPSTDTQYF.

The genes are TRBV2 and TRBJ2-7, with 11 bases that match TRBD2. V shed 6 bases and J 6 bases; nucleotides not matched to a gene: 10. There are 15 residues in the CDR3. CDR1 SNHLY and CDR2 FYNNEI come from the germline V gene. CDR3 loop: CASSPLAGGSSEQYF. In nucleotides, the CDR3 is TGTGCCAGCAGCCCCCTAGCGGGAGGAAGTAGCGAGCAGTACTTC.

This chain joins TRBV12-3 or TRBV12-4 and TRBJ2-5; D not resolved. The CDR3 loop spans 13 amino acids. V lost 6 bases, J lost 5 bases, and 13 bases lay in between. This CDR3 is CASSPFPEETQYF. CDR3 in DNA: TGTGCCAGCAGCCCATTCCCGGAGGAGACCCAGTACTTC.

This rearrangement joins TRBV3-1 (or the pseudogene TRBV3-2) to TRBJ1-4; D uncertain. Germline assignment: CDR1 LGHDT and CDR2 YNNKEL (reference sequence). The CDR3 is made up of 13 amino acids. V lost 3 bases to trimming and J lost 4 bases, with 6 bases between them. CDR3 DNA sequence: TGTGCCAGCAGCCACAGGAATAATGAAAAACTGTTTTTT. Translated: CASSHRNNEKLFF.

The chain is built from TRBV5-1 and TRBJ2-3; 7 nucleotides agree with TRBD2. This CDR3 comprises 15 residues. Trimming removed 1 base from V and 0 bases from J; junction bases left unmatched: 2. The germline CDR1 and CDR2 sequences are SGHRS and YFSETQ. The CDR3 sequence is CASSLQLASTDTQYF. For the CDR3, the DNA is TGCGCCAGCAGCTTGCAACTAGCGAGCACAGATACGCAGTATTTT.

The chain uses TRBV28 and TRBJ1-1; 11 bases agree with TRBD1. Germline V gene lookup returns CDR1 MDHEN and CDR2 SYDVKM. With 10 bases clipped from V and 4 bases from J, the junction kept 5 bases outside the gene matches. This CDR3 region has 13 residues. The DNA of the CDR3 is TGTGCCAATCGGGACAGGGGGGGCACTGAAGCTTTCTTT. It yields the protein CANRDRGGTEAFF.